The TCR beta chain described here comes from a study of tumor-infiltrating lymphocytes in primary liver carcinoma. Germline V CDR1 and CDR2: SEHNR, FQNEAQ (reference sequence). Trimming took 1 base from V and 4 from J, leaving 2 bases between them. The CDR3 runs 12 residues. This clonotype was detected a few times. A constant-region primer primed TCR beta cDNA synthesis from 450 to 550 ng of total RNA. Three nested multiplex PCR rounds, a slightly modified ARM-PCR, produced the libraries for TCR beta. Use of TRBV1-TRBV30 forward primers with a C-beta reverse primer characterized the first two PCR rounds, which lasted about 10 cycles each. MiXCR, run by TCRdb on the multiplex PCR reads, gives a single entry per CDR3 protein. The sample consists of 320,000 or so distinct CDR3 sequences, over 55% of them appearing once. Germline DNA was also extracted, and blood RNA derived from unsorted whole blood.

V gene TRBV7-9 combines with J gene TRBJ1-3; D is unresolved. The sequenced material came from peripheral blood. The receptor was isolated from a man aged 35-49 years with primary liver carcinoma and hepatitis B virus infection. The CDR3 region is CASSLVGNTIYF. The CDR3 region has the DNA TGTGCCAGCAGCTTAGTCGGAAACACCATATATTTT.